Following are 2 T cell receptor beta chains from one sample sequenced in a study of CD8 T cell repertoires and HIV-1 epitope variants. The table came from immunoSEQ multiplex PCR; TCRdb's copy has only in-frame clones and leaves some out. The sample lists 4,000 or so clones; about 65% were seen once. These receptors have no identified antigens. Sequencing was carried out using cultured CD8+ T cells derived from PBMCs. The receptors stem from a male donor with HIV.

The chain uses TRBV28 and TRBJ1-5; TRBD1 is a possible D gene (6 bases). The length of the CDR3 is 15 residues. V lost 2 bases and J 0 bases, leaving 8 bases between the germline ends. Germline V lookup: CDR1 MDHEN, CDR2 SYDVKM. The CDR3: CASSLGQYSNQPQHF. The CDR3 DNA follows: TGTGCCAGCAGTTTAGGACAGTATAGCAATCAGCCCCAGCATTTT.

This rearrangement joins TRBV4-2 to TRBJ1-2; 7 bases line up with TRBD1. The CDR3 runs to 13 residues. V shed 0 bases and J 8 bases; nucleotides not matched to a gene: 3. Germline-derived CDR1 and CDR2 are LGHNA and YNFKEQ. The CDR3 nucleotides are TGTGCCAGCAGCCAAGAAACAGGGGAGGGCTACACCTTC. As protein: CASSQETGEGYTF.